Below are 19 T cell receptor beta chains sequenced from a single sample in a study of beta chain features in type 1 diabetes. The whole isolated RNA underwent reverse transcription, so sequencing captured expressed TCRB transcripts. The data were produced by immunoSEQ multiplex PCR, yet TCRdb's version contains in-frame clones alone and is incomplete. The table shows around 500,000 clones, with about an eighth occurring only once. The material sequenced was naive CD4+ T cells from blood. All receptors come from a woman aged 18-30 years in good health.

The V gene is TRBV6-5, the J gene TRBJ2-5; 7 bases align to TRBD1. The CDR3 consists of 13 residues. V lost 6 bases and J lost 5; bases outside the gene matches: 6. Germline CDR1 is MNHEY and CDR2 is SVGAGI. The CDR3 DNA follows: TGTGCCAGCAGCCCGACAGGGTATGAGACCCAGTACTTC. Its translation: CASSPTGYETQYF.

V gene TRBV27 combines with J gene TRBJ2-7, with 9 bases lining up with TRBD1. This CDR3 spans 14 amino acids. From germline, CDR1 is MNHEY and CDR2 SMNVEV (reference sequence). The ends lost 5 bases at V and 7 bases at J; junction bases unmatched: 9. The CDR3 spells CASSPGTGSREQYV. CDR3 nucleotide sequence: TGTGCCAGCAGTCCAGGGACAGGGTCTCGGGAGCAGTACGTC.

The chain couples TRBV11-3 to TRBJ2-5, with D maybe TRBD2 (5 bases). V was trimmed by 3 bases and J by 3 bases, leaving 5 bases between them. CDR1 SGHNT and CDR2 YENEEA come from the germline V gene. This CDR3 is built from 12 residues. CDR3 residues: CASSFSEETQYF. DNA of the CDR3: TGTGCCAGCAGCTTTAGCGAAGAGACCCAGTACTTC.

The chain carries TRBV10-3 and TRBJ2-4, with 8 nucleotides matching TRBD2. The CDR3 is made up of 12 amino acids. Germline assignment: CDR1 ENHRY and CDR2 SYGVKD. Trimming cost V 8 bases and J 6 bases; bases outside gene matches: 3. The CDR3 loop reads CAIGSGGNIQYF. The CDR3, as DNA: TGTGCCATCGGCAGCGGGGGAAACATTCAGTACTTC.

This clone came up a few times. The rearrangement joins TRBV6-1 to TRBJ2-3, with 7 bases matching TRBD2. The germline CDR1 and CDR2 sequences are MNHNS and SASEGT. Unmatched junction bases numbered 11, after V lost 6 bases and J lost 2 bases. This CDR3 comprises 16 residues. In nucleotides, the CDR3 is TGTGCCAGCAGCGAACCAGGCGGGGGTTACACAGATACGCAGTATTTT. Translation: CASSEPGGGYTDTQYF.

The chain employs TRBV5-1 and TRBJ2-1; TRBD1 matches 8 bases. In germline, CDR1 is SGHRS, CDR2 YFSETQ. Losses at the gene ends were 0 bases for V and 3 bases for J; bases not matched to a gene: 2. This CDR3 is 15 amino acids long. CDR3 residues: CASSLGDRIYNEQFF. CDR3 coding DNA: TGCGCCAGCAGCTTGGGGGACAGGATCTACAATGAGCAGTTCTTC.

This clone was seen ten or more times. The chain links TRBV7-2 to TRBJ2-3; 10 bases map to TRBD2. This CDR3 comprises 15 residues. The germline gives CDR1 SGHTA, CDR2 FQGNSA. Trimming removed 2 bases from V and 5 bases from J; junction bases left unmatched: 4. The CDR3 nucleotides read TGTGCCAGCAGCTTAAGCGGGAGGGCCGGAGATACGCAGTATTTT. This sequence encodes CASSLSGRAGDTQYF. The whole variable domain, filled in from reference TRBV7-2 and TRBJ2-3, reads GAGVSQSPSNKVTEKGKDVELRCDPISGHTALYWYRQSLGQGLEFLIYFQGNSAPDKSGLPSDRFSAERTGGSVSTLTIQRTQQEDSAVYLCASSLSGRAGDTQYFGPGTRLTVL.

The chain carries TRBV6-4 and TRBJ1-1; D unclear. The germline V gene has CDR1 MRHNA and CDR2 SNTAGT. This CDR3 comprises 12 residues. Trimming pared 7 bases from V and 7 bases from J, leaving 13 bases between. The CDR3 DNA sequence: TGTGCCAGCAAACAAGGGTTTGGTGAAGCTTTCTTT. The encoded protein is CASKQGFGEAFF.

This clone was counted between two and nine times. The chain employs TRBV4-3 and TRBJ2-3; D perhaps matches TRBD2 (7 bases). CDR3 length: 15 residues. Trimming cost V 4 bases and J 4 bases, with 15 bases left between them. The V gene's germline CDR1 is LGHNA and CDR2 YSLEER. CDR3 coding DNA: TGCGCCAGCAGCCTCCGGGGGGCCCTGGCAGATACGCAGTATTTT. Translation gives CASSLRGALADTQYF.

The chain is built from TRBV18 and TRBJ1-2; D not certain. Germline V gives CDR1 KGHSH, CDR2 LQKENI. The CDR3 totals 14 residues. V was pared by 6 bases and J by 1 base, with 12 bases between. This CDR3 is CASSPARDNYGYTF. The CDR3 coding sequence is TGTGCCAGCTCCCCTGCCCGGGATAACTATGGCTACACCTTC.

This clone has ten or more counts. The CDR3 DNA follows: TGTGCCAGCAGCTTAATAGCGGCCAAAAACATTCAGTACTTC. Translating it yields CASSLIAAKNIQYF. J is TRBJ2-4 and V is TRBV7-2, with D maybe TRBD2 (5 bases). The CDR3 has 14 residues. Trimming took off 2 bases at V and 1 base at J, with 6 bases between the two ends. Per the germline V gene, CDR1 is SGHTA and CDR2 is FQGNSA.

J is TRBJ2-3 and V is TRBV9; 7 bases align to TRBD1. The germline V gene encodes CDR1 SGDLS and CDR2 YYNGEE. The CDR3 consists of 15 residues. The V and J ends lost 0 bases and 6 bases, in that order; junction bases with no gene match: 7. The CDR3 region is CASSVGRQGSDTQYF. For the CDR3, the DNA is TGTGCCAGCAGCGTAGGGCGACAGGGTTCGGATACGCAGTATTTT.

V is TRBV5-4 and J is TRBJ2-3; 7 bases match TRBD1. V was pared by 2 bases and J by 2 bases, with 5 bases of the junction left unmatched. CDR3 length: 15 residues. Germline V gives CDR1 SGHNT, CDR2 YYREEE (reference sequence). The CDR3 region is CASSLRQGYTDTQYF. CDR3 sequence (DNA): TGTGCCAGCAGCTTAAGACAGGGATACACAGATACGCAGTATTTT.

This clone has just a few counts. V usage is TRBV4-2 and J usage is TRBJ1-5, with 8 bases matching TRBD1. The CDR3 loop spans 15 amino acids. Germline V gives CDR1 LGHNA, CDR2 YNFKEQ. V lost 3 bases to trimming and J lost 2 bases; unmatched junction nucleotides: 3. The CDR3 sequence: CASSHQDRGNQPQHF. CDR3 in DNA: TGTGCCAGCAGCCACCAGGACAGGGGCAATCAGCCCCAGCATTTT.

This clone was observed many times. The rearrangement links TRBV29-1 to TRBJ2-7; D ambiguous. The CDR3 runs to 12 residues. Germline V gives CDR1 SQVTM, CDR2 ANQGSEA. The ends were cut back, 7 bases at V and 0 bases at J, with 10 bases in the middle. CDR3: CSAAAGSYEQYF. The CDR3 coding sequence is TGCAGCGCCGCAGCAGGCTCCTACGAGCAGTACTTC.

The CDR3 loop reads CASSLAGGSNEQFF. The CDR3 bases are TGTGCCAGCAGCCTAGCGGGAGGGAGCAATGAGCAGTTCTTC. This chain links TRBV7-3 with TRBJ2-1, with 12 nucleotides matching TRBD2. With V trimmed by 5 bases and J by 6 bases, 2 bases remained unmatched. CDR1 SGHTA and CDR2 FQGTGA come from the germline V gene. CDR3 length: 14 amino acids. Combining the CDR3 with reference TRBV7-3 and TRBJ2-1 gives the whole variable domain GAGVSQTPSNKVTEKGKYVELRCDPISGHTALYWYRQSLGQGPEFLIYFQGTGAADDSGLPNDRFFAVRPEGSVSTLKIQRTERGDSAVYLCASSLAGGSNEQFFGPGTRLTVL.

The J gene is TRBJ2-1, the V gene TRBV6-5; D might be TRBD1 (6 bases). The V end lost 6 bases, the J end lost 10 bases, and 10 bases lay between the germline ends. Germline V gives CDR1 MNHEY, CDR2 SVGAGI. This CDR3 spans 11 amino acids. In DNA, the CDR3 is TGTGCCAGCAGCTTGGGGGCCGAGCAGTTCTTC. Translating gives CASSLGAEQFF.

This clone was seen a handful of times. The gene calls are TRBV5-4 and TRBJ2-5; maybe TRBD2 (6 bases). Germline CDR1 SGHNT, CDR2 YYREEE (reference sequence). V lost 3 bases to trimming and J lost 0 bases, with 15 bases between them. This CDR3 is 16 amino acids long. The CDR3 region has the DNA TGTGCCAGCAGCTACTTTTTGCGGACTAACCAAGAGACCCAGTACTTC. Translated: CASSYFLRTNQETQYF.

The chain has TRBV7-2 and TRBJ2-3; the D is unclear. Germline V gives CDR1 SGHTA, CDR2 FQGNSA. The length of the CDR3 is 15 residues. V dropped 0 bases and J dropped 4 bases, with 11 bases sitting between them. In DNA, the CDR3 is TGTGCCAGCAGCTTAGCGATTATCCGGGCAGATACGCAGTATTTT. Protein: CASSLAIIRADTQYF.